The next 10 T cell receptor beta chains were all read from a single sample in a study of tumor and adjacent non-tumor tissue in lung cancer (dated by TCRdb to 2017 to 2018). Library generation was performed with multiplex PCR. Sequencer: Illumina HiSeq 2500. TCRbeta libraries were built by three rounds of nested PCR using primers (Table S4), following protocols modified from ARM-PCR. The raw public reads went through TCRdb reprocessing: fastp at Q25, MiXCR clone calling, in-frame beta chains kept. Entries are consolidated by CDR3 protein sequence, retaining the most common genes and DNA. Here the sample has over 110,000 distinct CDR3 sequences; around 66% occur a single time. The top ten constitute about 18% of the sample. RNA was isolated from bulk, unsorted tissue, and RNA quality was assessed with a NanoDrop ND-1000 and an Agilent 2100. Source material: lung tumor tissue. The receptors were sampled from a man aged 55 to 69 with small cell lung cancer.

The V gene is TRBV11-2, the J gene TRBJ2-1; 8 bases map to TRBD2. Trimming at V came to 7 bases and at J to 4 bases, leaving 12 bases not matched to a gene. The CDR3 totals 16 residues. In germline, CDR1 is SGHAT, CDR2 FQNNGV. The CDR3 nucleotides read TGTGCCAGCACCTTGGAATCGTTAGCGGGATACAATGAGCAGTTCTTC. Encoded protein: CASTLESLAGYNEQFF.

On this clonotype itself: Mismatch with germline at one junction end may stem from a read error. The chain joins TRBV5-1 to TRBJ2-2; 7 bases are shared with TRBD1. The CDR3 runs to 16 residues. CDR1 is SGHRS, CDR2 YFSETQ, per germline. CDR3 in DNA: TGCGCCAGCAGCTTGGAGACCGGGACCTACACAGGGGAGATGTTTTTT. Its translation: CASSLETGTYTGEMFF.

CDR3 protein: CASSLGTSGTMGGGEQYF. The CDR3 DNA is TGCGCCAGCAGCTTAGGGACTAGCGGGACTATGGGAGGTGGCGAGCAGTACTTC. The chain combines TRBV4-1 with TRBJ2-7, with TRBD2 matching 13 bases. V lost 5 bases, J lost 6 bases, and 16 bases stayed unmatched. This CDR3 has 18 residues. The germline CDR1 and CDR2 sequences are MGHRA and YSYEKL.

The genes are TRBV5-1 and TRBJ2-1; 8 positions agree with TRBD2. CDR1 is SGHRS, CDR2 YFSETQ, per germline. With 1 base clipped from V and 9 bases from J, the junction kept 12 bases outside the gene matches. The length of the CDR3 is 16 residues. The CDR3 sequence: CASSLMVAGGGGEQFF. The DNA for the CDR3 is TGCGCCAGCAGCTTGATGGTGGCGGGAGGAGGCGGTGAGCAGTTCTTC.

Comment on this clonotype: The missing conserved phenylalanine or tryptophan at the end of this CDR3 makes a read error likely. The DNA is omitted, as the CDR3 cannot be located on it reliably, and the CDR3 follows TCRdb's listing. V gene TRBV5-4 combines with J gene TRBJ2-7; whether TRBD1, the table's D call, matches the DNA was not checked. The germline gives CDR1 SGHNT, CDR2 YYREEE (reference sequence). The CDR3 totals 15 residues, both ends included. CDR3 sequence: CASSLVRETVSEQYL.

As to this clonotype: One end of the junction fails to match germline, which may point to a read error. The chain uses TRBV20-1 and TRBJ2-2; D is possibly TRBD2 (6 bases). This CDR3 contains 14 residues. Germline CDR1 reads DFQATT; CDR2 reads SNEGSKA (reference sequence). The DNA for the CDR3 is TGCAGTGCTAGTGATATCGGGAGAACCGTGGAGCTATTTTTT. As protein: CSASDIGRTVELFF.

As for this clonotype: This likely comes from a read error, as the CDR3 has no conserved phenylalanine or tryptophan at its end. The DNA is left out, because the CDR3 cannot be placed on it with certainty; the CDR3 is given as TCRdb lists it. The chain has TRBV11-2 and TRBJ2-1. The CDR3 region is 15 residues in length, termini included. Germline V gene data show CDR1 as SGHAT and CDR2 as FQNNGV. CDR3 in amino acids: CASSLDRGDYNEQLV.

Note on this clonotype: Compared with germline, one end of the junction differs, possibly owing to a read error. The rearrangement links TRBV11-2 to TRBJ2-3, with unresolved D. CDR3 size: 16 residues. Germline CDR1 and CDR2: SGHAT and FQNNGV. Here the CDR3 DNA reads TGTGCCAGCAGCTTAATGATGACGGGTCGCACAGACACGCAGTATTTT. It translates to CASSLMMTGRTDTQYF.

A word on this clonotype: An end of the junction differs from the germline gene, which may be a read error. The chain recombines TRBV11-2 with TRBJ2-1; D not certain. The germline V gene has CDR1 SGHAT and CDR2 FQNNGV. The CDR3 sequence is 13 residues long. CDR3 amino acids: CASSFVINNEQFF. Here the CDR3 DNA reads TGTGCCAGTAGCTTCGTCATCAACAATGAGCAGTTCTTC. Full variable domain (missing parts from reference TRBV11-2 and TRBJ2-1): EAGVAQSPRYKIIEKRQSVAFWCNPISGHATLYWYQQILGQGPKLLIQFQNNGVVDDSQLPKDRFSAERLKGVDSTLKIQPAKLEDSAVYLCASSFVINNEQFFGPGTRLTVL.

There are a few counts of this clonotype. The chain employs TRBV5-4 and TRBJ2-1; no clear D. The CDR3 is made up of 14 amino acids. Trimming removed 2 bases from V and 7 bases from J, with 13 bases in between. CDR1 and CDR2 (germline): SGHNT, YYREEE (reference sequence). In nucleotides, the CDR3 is TGTGCCAGCAGCTTCAACCCAGACTCTAATGAGCAGTTCTTC. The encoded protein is CASSFNPDSNEQFF.